Listed here are 28 T cell receptor beta chains from one sample, sequenced in a study of T cell clones after liver transplantation. Sequencing used immunoSEQ multiplex PCR; TCRdb keeps in-frame clones, though not all of them. The sample contains roughly 67,000 clones, around 92% of which appear only once. The sample was CD4+ T cells from blood, taken nearly 26 months after liver transplant. These receptors were taken from a human patient who received a liver transplant. Some T cells could come from the graft donor.

The chain carries TRBV19 and TRBJ2-2; possible D gene TRBD1, 6 bases. Germline values: CDR1 LNHDA, CDR2 SQIVND (reference sequence). CDR3 length: 14 residues. Deletions cut 7 bases from V and 7 bases from J, with 16 bases between. The CDR3 is CASTSQGQYGELFF. The CDR3 nucleotides are TGTGCCAGTACCTCTCAAGGACAGTACGGGGAGCTGTTTTTT.

The chain couples TRBV19 to TRBJ1-2; TRBD1 is a possible D gene (5 bases). Per the germline V gene, CDR1 is LNHDA and CDR2 is SQIVND (reference sequence). Trimming took 1 base from V and 2 from J, leaving 11 bases between them. The CDR3 runs 15 residues. This CDR3 reads CASSIAARENYGYTF. The CDR3 DNA sequence: TGTGCCAGTAGTATAGCGGCCAGGGAGAACTATGGCTACACCTTC. Complete variable domain (other parts from reference TRBV19 and TRBJ1-2): DGGITQSPKYLFRKEGQNVTLSCEQNLNHDAMYWYRQDPGQGLRLIYYSQIVNDFQKGDIAEGYSVSREKKESFPLTVTSAQKNPTAFYLCASSIAARENYGYTFGSGTRLTVV.

The chain is built from TRBV9 and TRBJ2-3; D uncertain. The CDR3 contains 16 residues. The germline CDR1 and CDR2 sequences are SGDLS and YYNGEE. V was pared by 0 bases and J by 1 base, with 12 bases between. CDR3 amino acids: CASSVGHDSRTDTQYF. CDR3 coding DNA: TGTGCCAGCAGCGTAGGACACGACTCACGCACAGATACGCAGTATTTT.

The V call is TRBV18, the J call TRBJ2-5; D remains ambiguous. Per germline, CDR1 KGHSH and CDR2 LQKENI. This CDR3 spans 13 amino acids. Trimming took off 3 bases at V and 1 base at J, with 6 bases between the two ends. The CDR3 region is CASSPGSQETQYF. The CDR3 DNA sequence: TGTGCCAGCTCACCGGGCAGCCAAGAGACCCAGTACTTC. Based on the CDR3 plus reference TRBV18 and TRBJ2-5, the full variable domain is NAGVMQNPRHLVRRRGQEARLRCSPMKGHSHVYWYRQLPEEGLKFMVYLQKENIIDESGMPKERFSAEFPKEGPSILRIQQVVRGDSAAYFCASSPGSQETQYFGPGTRLLVL.

J is TRBJ1-1 and V is TRBV7-2; no clear D. Germline V lookup: CDR1 SGHTA, CDR2 FQGNSA. Trimming cost V 3 bases and J 5 bases, with 7 bases left between them. This CDR3 contains 12 residues. The CDR3 DNA is TGTGCCAGCAGCTTTTTTGTGACTGAAGCTTTCTTT. Protein: CASSFFVTEAFF.

CDR3 nucleotide sequence: TGTGCCAGCAGACCCATTAACAATGAGCAGTTCTTC. It encodes CASRPINNEQFF. The rearrangement links TRBV28 to TRBJ2-1; D gene unclear. V was clipped by 6 bases and J by 5 bases, with 8 bases between them. The CDR3 is 12 residues long. In germline, CDR1 is MDHEN, CDR2 SYDVKM.

The V call is TRBV6-1, the J call TRBJ1-2; perhaps TRBD1 as D (5 bases). Trimming took off 7 bases at V and 4 bases at J, with 16 bases between the two ends. The CDR3 totals 14 residues. Germline lookup yields CDR1 MNHNS and CDR2 SASEGT. The CDR3 region has the DNA TGTGCCAGCACCCTGGGGCAGCCGAGCTATGGCTACACCTTC. Translating gives CASTLGQPSYGYTF.

V gene TRBV5-1 combines with J gene TRBJ2-2; TRBD2 matches at 7 bases. CDR3 length equals 16 residues. Germline CDR1 and CDR2: SGHRS and YFSETQ. V lost 0 bases and J lost 4; bases outside the gene matches: 6. The CDR3 is CASSLGEGRFTGELFF. The CDR3 nucleotides read TGCGCCAGCAGCTTGGGGGAGGGCCGTTTCACCGGGGAGCTGTTTTTT.

The rearrangement joins TRBV27 to TRBJ1-1, with no clear D. From germline, CDR1 is MNHEY and CDR2 SMNVEV (reference sequence). The V gene lost 3 bases and the J gene lost 0 bases, with 5 bases spanning the gap. The CDR3 covers 13 residues. CDR3 sequence (DNA): TGTGCCAGCAGTTTCTCGATGAACACTGAAGCTTTCTTT. It translates to CASSFSMNTEAFF.

This clone has only one observation. The J gene is TRBJ1-3, the V gene TRBV29-1; 7 bases are shared with TRBD1. CDR1 is SQVTM and CDR2 is ANQGSEA in the germline V gene. This CDR3 spans 14 amino acids. Trimming removed 4 bases from V and 4 bases from J; junction bases left unmatched: 7. CDR3 in DNA: TGCAGCGTTGGATTAGGACAGGTGGGAAACACCATATATTTT. Encoded protein: CSVGLGQVGNTIYF.

Concerning this clone: The same CDR3 is also encoded by other DNA sequences in this sample. This chain uses TRBV6-5 with TRBJ2-7; D call uncertain. V dropped 8 bases and J dropped 1 base, with 12 bases sitting between them. This CDR3 has 13 residues. Germline CDR1 MNHEY, CDR2 SVGAGI. CDR3: CASLRLGSYEQYF. The CDR3 nucleotides read TGTGCCAGCTTGCGTCTGGGATCCTACGAGCAGTACTTC.

The rearrangement links TRBV19 to TRBJ2-4; D is possibly TRBD1 (5 bases). This CDR3 spans 16 amino acids. Germline V gene data show CDR1 as LNHDA and CDR2 as SQIVND (reference sequence). V gave up 3 bases and J gave up 7 bases, with 19 bases separating them. The DNA for the CDR3 is TGTGCCAGTAGTATTGTCGGTCAGGGTTTAATGAACATTCAGTACTTC. Amino acids: CASSIVGQGLMNIQYF.

The V and J genes are TRBV2 and TRBJ2-1, with a possible D match to TRBD2 (6 bases). V was cut by 7 bases and J by 4 bases, with 8 bases left in between. Germline assignment: CDR1 SNHLY and CDR2 FYNNEI. This CDR3 contains 12 residues. CDR3 region: CASKAGYNEQFF. In DNA form, the CDR3 reads TGTGCCAGCAAAGCGGGTTACAATGAGCAGTTCTTC.

This chain uses TRBV29-1 with TRBJ2-1, with TRBD2 matching over 11 bases. The CDR3 runs to 18 residues. The V gene end was trimmed by 4 bases and the J gene end by 6 bases; junction bases not matched to a gene: 17. Germline V gene sequence: CDR1 SQVTM, CDR2 ANQGSEA. CDR3 sequence: CSVAGDSEGTSGGNEQFF. For the CDR3, the DNA is TGCAGCGTTGCGGGGGACAGCGAAGGTACTAGCGGGGGCAATGAGCAGTTCTTC.

As concerns this clone: This CDR3 is also generated by other DNA sequences in the sample. V and J are TRBV2 and TRBJ2-7, with D possibly matching TRBD2 (6 bases). Germline V gene data show CDR1 as SNHLY and CDR2 as FYNNEI. V lost 8 bases, J lost 6 bases, and 17 bases lay in between. CDR3 size: 13 residues. The CDR3 sequence is CASASVEGLEQYF. DNA of the CDR3: TGTGCCAGCGCCTCCGTGGAGGGTCTCGAGCAGTACTTC. Supplemented by reference TRBV2 and TRBJ2-7, the full variable domain reads EPEVTQTPSHQVTQMGQEVILRCVPISNHLYFYWYRQILGQKVEFLVSFYNNEISEKSEIFDDQFSVERPDGSNFTLKIRSTKLEDSAMYFCASASVEGLEQYFGPGTRLTVT.

This clone was seen more than once but under ten times. This chain uses TRBV20-1 with TRBJ1-1; D is ambiguous. The V end lost 0 bases, the J end lost 6 bases, and 5 bases lay between the germline ends. This CDR3 comprises 11 residues. Per germline, CDR1 DFQATT and CDR2 SNEGSKA (reference sequence). The CDR3 DNA reads as TGCAGTGCTAGAGATGTTCCTGAAGCTTTCTTT. This encodes CSARDVPEAFF.

The chain carries TRBV7-8 and TRBJ1-2; weak D call: TRBD1 (6 bases). Trimming removed 1 base at V and 3 bases at J, with 9 bases between. The CDR3 loop spans 14 amino acids. The germline gives CDR1 SGHVS, CDR2 FQNEAQ. The DNA of the CDR3 is TGTGCCAGCAGCTTAGGTCACAGGGACTATGGCTACACCTTC. It encodes CASSLGHRDYGYTF. Variable domain in full (rest from reference TRBV7-8 and TRBJ1-2): GAGVSQSPRYKVAKRGQDVALRCDPISGHVSLFWYQQALGQGPEFLTYFQNEAQLDKSGLPSDRFFAERPEGSVSTLKIQRTQQEDSAVYLCASSLGHRDYGYTFGSGTRLTVV.

The rearrangement uses TRBV5-1 and TRBJ1-2, with 8 bases fitting TRBD1. CDR3 length equals 15 residues. V lost 4 bases, J lost 2 bases, and 7 bases stayed unmatched. The germline V gene encodes CDR1 SGHRS and CDR2 YFSETQ. CDR3 residues: CASSIGQGENYGYTF. The CDR3 bases are TGCGCCAGCAGCATAGGACAGGGTGAGAACTATGGCTACACCTTC.

The count of this clone is one. The V call is TRBV6-5, the J call TRBJ1-4, with D perhaps matching TRBD1 (5 bases). The germline V and J ends were trimmed by 3 bases and 7 bases, with 12 bases remaining between them. The germline gives CDR1 MNHEY, CDR2 SVGAGI. The CDR3 runs to 14 residues. DNA of the CDR3: TGTGCCAGCAGTTATGGGGTCGGGGGTGAAAAACTGTTTTTT. Protein: CASSYGVGGEKLFF.

The rearrangement links TRBV11-2 to TRBJ2-4; 10 bases are shared with TRBD2. The V and J ends lost 2 bases and 5 bases, in that order; junction bases with no gene match: 9. Germline V gene lookup returns CDR1 SGHAT and CDR2 FQNNGV. The CDR3 sequence is 17 residues long. The DNA for the CDR3 is TGTGCCAGCAGCTTAAGGTATCTAGCGGGAGATGAAAACATTCAGTACTTC. Translation gives CASSLRYLAGDENIQYF.

The chain combines TRBV7-3 with TRBJ1-1, with D possibly being TRBD1 (5 bases). The CDR3 contains 13 residues. Germline V gives CDR1 SGHTA, CDR2 FQGTGA. The V end lost 3 bases, the J end lost 11 bases, and 16 bases lay between the germline ends. CDR3 in amino acids: CASSFAPDSGAFF. The CDR3 coding sequence is TGTGCCAGCAGCTTCGCCCCCGACAGTGGTGCTTTCTTT.

V and J are TRBV14 and TRBJ2-1; a weak D match, TRBD2 (5 bases). The CDR3 covers 13 residues. The germline gives CDR1 SGHDN, CDR2 FVKESK. V was clipped by 4 bases and J by 5 bases, with 9 bases between them. The DNA of the CDR3 is TGTGCCAGCAGCCTGAGGGCTAACAATGAGCAGTTCTTC. This sequence encodes CASSLRANNEQFF. Filled out from reference TRBV14 and TRBJ2-1, the complete variable domain reads EAGVTQFPSHSVIEKGQTVTLRCDPISGHDNLYWYRRVMGKEIKFLLHFVKESKQDESGMPNNRFLAERTGGTYSTLKVQPAELEDSGVYFCASSLRANNEQFFGPGTRLTVL.

The genes are TRBV28 and TRBJ2-1; 12 bases map to TRBD2. The CDR3 is 16 amino acids. Germline V lookup: CDR1 MDHEN, CDR2 SYDVKM. V lost 2 bases and J lost 7; bases outside the gene matches: 6. CDR3 nucleotides: TGTGCCAGCAGTTTACCCCTAGCGGGAGGGGGTAATGAGCAGTTCTTC. This encodes CASSLPLAGGGNEQFF. The full variable domain, in which reference TRBV28 and TRBJ2-1 provide the parts outside the CDR3, is DVKVTQSSRYLVKRTGEKVFLECVQDMDHENMFWYRQDPGLGLRLIYFSYDVKMKEKGDIPEGYSVSREKKERFSLILESASTNQTSMYLCASSLPLAGGGNEQFFGPGTRLTVL.

The chain employs TRBV28 and TRBJ2-2; D uncertain. V dropped 2 bases and J dropped 2 bases, with 0 bases sitting between them. This CDR3 comprises 12 residues. Germline V CDR1 and CDR2: MDHEN, SYDVKM. CDR3 amino acids: CASSLNTGELFF. The CDR3 nucleotides read TGTGCCAGCAGTTTAAACACCGGGGAGCTGTTTTTT.

The chain couples TRBV2 to TRBJ1-5, with 7 bases aligning to TRBD1. The ends lost 5 bases at V and 0 bases at J; junction bases unmatched: 1. Germline loops: CDR1 SNHLY, CDR2 FYNNEI. CDR3 size: 14 residues. CDR3 amino acids: CASSRQGSNQPQHF. CDR3 in DNA: TGTGCCAGCAGTCGACAGGGTAGCAATCAGCCCCAGCATTTT.

The chain employs TRBV25-1 and TRBJ2-5; maybe TRBD2 (6 bases). The V end was cut by 5 bases, the J end by 5 bases, with 24 bases between. The length of the CDR3 is 17 residues. The germline V gene encodes CDR1 MGHDK and CDR2 SYGVNS. This CDR3 reads CASSKPSGMAGGETQYF. CDR3 sequence (DNA): TGTGCCAGCAGTAAGCCCTCGGGAATGGCCGGGGGTGAGACCCAGTACTTC.

This rearrangement joins TRBV5-1 to TRBJ1-1; 7 nucleotides line up with TRBD1. CDR3 length: 16 amino acids. CDR1 and CDR2 from the germline V gene are SGHRS and YFSETQ. With 3 bases clipped from V and 1 base from J, the junction kept 9 bases outside the gene matches. CDR3 sequence reads: CASSWGYRGSNTEAFF. Written as DNA, the CDR3 is TGCGCCAGCAGCTGGGGATACAGGGGATCGAACACTGAAGCTTTCTTT.

The J gene is TRBJ2-1, the V gene TRBV5-4; 10 bases fit TRBD2. Germline CDR1 SGHNT, CDR2 YYREEE (reference sequence). J lost 7 bases, V lost 4 bases, and 11 bases had no gene match. The CDR3 runs 16 residues. CDR3 protein: CASSLGGSGRHNEQFF. In nucleotides, the CDR3 is TGTGCCAGCAGCCTTGGGGGTAGCGGGAGGCATAATGAGCAGTTCTTC. The entire variable domain, with the rest obtained from reference TRBV5-4 and TRBJ2-1, is as follows: ETGVTQSPTHLIKTRGQQVTLRCSSQSGHNTVSWYQQALGQGPQFIFQYYREEENGRGNFPPRFSGLQFPNYSSELNVNALELDDSALYLCASSLGGSGRHNEQFFGPGTRLTVL.